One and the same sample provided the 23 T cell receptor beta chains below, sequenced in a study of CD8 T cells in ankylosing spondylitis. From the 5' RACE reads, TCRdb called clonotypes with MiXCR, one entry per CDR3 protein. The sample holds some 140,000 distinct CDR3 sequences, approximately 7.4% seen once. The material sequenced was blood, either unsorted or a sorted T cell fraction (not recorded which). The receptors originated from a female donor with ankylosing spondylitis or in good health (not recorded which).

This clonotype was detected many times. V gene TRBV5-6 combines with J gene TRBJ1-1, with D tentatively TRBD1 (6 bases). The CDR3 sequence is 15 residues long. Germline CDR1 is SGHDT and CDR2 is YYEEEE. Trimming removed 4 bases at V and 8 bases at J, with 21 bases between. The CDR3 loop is CASSPLDRTSQEAFF. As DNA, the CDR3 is TGTGCCAGCAGCCCCCTGGACAGAACCTCCCAGGAAGCTTTCTTT.

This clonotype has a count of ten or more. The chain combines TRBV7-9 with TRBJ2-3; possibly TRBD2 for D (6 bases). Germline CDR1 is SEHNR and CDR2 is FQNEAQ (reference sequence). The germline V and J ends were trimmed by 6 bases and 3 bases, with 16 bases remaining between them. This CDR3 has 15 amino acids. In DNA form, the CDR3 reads TGTGCCAGCAGTACTGATAGGGCGGGAACAGATACGCAGTATTTT. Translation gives CASSTDRAGTDTQYF.

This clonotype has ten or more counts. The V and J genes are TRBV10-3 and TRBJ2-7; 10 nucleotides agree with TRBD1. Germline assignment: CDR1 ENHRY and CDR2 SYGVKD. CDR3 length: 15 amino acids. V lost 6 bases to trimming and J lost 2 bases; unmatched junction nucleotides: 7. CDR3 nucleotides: TGTGCCATCAGCTCCGGGACAGGGGCTACCTACGAGCAGTACTTC. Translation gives CAISSGTGATYEQYF.

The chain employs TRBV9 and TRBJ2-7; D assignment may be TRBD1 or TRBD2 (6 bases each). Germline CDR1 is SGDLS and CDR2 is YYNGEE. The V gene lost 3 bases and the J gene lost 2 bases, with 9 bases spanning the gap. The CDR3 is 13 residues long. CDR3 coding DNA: TGTGCCAGCAGCGGAGGGGGGCCCTACGAGCAGTACTTC. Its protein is CASSGGGPYEQYF.

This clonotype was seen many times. This CDR3 is CASSLEGHGNSPLHF. In nucleotides, the CDR3 is TGCGCCAGCAGCTTGGAGGGACATGGTAATTCACCCCTCCACTTT. The chain recombines TRBV5-1 with TRBJ1-6; D possibly corresponds to TRBD1 (6 bases). CDR3 length equals 15 residues. Deletions cut 0 bases from V and 6 bases from J, with 10 bases between. Germline V gives CDR1 SGHRS, CDR2 YFSETQ. The entire variable domain, with the rest obtained from reference TRBV5-1 and TRBJ1-6, is as follows: KAGVTQTPRYLIKTRGQQVTLSCSPISGHRSVSWYQQTPGQGLQFLFEYFSETQRNKGNFPGRFSGRQFSNSRSEMNVSTLELGDSALYLCASSLEGHGNSPLHFGNGTRLTVT.

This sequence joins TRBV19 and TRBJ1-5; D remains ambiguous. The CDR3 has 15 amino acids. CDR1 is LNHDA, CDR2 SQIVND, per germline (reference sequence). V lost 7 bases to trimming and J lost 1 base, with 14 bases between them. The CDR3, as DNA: TGTGCCAGTAAATTCGGCCGTGACAGCAATCAGCCCCAGCATTTT. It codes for CASKFGRDSNQPQHF.

As DNA, the CDR3 is TGTGCCTGGAGTTACACCGGGGAGCTGTTTTTT. This gives the protein CAWSYTGELFF. The chain combines TRBV30 with TRBJ2-2; D unclear. Germline CDR1 reads GTSNPN; CDR2 reads SVGIG (reference sequence). The CDR3 consists of 11 residues. The ends were cut back, 2 bases at V and 3 bases at J, with 1 base in the middle.

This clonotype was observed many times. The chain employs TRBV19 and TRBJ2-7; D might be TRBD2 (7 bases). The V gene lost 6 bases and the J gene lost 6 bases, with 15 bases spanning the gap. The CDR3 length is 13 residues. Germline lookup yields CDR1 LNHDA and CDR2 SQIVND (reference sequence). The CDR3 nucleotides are TGTGCCAGTAGCCACGGGGGGCACGGCGAGCAGTACTTC. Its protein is CASSHGGHGEQYF.

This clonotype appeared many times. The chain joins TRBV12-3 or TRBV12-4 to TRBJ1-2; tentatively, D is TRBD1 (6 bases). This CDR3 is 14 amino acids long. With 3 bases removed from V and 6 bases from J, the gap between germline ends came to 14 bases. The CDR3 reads CASSFFTGRDGYTF. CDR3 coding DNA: TGTGCCAGCAGTTTTTTTACAGGGCGCGATGGCTACACCTTC.

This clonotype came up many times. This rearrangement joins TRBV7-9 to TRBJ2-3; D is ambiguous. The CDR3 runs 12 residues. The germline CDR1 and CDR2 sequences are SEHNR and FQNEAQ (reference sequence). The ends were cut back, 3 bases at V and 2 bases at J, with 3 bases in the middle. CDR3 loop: CASSFPTDTQYF. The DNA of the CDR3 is TGTGCCAGCAGCTTCCCCACAGATACGCAGTATTTT.

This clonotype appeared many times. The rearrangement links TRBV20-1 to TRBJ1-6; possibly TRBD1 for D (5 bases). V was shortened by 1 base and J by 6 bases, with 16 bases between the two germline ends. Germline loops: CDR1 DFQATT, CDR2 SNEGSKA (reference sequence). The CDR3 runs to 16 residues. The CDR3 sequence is CSARAPYEGSNSPLHF. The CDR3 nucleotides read TGCAGTGCTAGAGCCCCCTACGAGGGGTCTAATTCACCCCTCCACTTT.

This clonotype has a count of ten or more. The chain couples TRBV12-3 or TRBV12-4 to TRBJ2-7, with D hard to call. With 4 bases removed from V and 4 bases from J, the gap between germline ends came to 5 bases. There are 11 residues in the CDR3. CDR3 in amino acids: CASSSEYEQYF. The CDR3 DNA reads TGTGCCAGCAGTTCCGAGTACGAGCAGTACTTC.

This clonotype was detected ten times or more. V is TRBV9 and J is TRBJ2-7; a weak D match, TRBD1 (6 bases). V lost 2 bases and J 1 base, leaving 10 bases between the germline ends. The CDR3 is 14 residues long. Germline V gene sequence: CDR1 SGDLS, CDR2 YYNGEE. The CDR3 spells CASSVTGQSYEQYF. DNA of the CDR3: TGTGCCAGCAGCGTCACAGGGCAATCCTACGAGCAGTACTTC.

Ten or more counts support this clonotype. The CDR3 coding sequence is TGTGCCAGCACCGACAGGGAACAAGAGACCCAGTACTTC. Translating it yields CASTDREQETQYF. This chain uses TRBV3-1 with TRBJ2-5; TRBD1 aligns across 7 bases. Per the germline V gene, CDR1 is LGHDT and CDR2 is YNNKEL (reference sequence). This CDR3 is 13 amino acids long. The ends lost 7 bases at V and 2 bases at J; junction bases unmatched: 4.

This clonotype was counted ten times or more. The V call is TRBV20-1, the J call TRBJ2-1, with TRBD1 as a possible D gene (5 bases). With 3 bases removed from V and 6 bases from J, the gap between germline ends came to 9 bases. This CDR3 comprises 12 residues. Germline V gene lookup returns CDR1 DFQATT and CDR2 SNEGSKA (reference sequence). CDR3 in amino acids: CSASEQVNEQFF. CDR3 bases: TGCAGTGCTAGTGAACAGGTCAATGAGCAGTTCTTC.

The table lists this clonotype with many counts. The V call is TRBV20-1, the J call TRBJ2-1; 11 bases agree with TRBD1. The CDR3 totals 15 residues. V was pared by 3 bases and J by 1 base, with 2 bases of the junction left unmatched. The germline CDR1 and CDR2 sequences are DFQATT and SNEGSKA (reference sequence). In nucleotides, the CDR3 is TGCAGTGCTAGGGACAGGGGGCTGTCCTACAATGAGCAGTTCTTC. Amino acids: CSARDRGLSYNEQFF.

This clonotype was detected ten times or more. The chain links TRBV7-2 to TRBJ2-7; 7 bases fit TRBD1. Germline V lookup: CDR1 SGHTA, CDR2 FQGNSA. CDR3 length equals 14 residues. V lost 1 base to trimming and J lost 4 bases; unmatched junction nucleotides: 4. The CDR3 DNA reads TGTGCCAGCAGCTTAGTCGGACAGGATTACGAGCAGTACTTC. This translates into CASSLVGQDYEQYF.

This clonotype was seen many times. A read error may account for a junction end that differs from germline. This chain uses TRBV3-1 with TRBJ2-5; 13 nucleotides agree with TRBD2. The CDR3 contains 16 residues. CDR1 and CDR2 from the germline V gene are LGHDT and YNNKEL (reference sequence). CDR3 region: CASSQDGLAGAVAQYF. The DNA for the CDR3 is TGTGCCAGCAGTCAAGATGGACTAGCGGGGGCGGTGGCCCAGTACTTC.

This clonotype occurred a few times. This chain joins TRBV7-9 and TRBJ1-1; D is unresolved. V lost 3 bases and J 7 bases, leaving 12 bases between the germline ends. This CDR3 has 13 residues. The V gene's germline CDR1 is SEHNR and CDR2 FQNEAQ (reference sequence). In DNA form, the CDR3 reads TGTGCCAGCAGCTTCGCGGCGGCTCTTGAAGCTTTCTTT. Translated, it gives CASSFAAALEAFF. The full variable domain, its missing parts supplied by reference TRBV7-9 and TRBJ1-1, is DTGVSQNPRHKITKRGQNVTFRCDPISEHNRLYWYRQTLGQGPEFLTYFQNEAQLEKSRLLSDRFSAERPKGSFSTLEIQRTEQGDSAMYLCASSFAAALEAFFGQGTRLTVV.

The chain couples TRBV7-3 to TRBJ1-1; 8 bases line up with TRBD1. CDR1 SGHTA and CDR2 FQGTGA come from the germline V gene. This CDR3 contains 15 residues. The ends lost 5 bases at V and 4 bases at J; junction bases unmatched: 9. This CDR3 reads CASSIAGGSVTEAFF. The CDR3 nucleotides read TGTGCCAGCAGCATCGCAGGGGGCTCGGTCACTGAAGCTTTCTTT. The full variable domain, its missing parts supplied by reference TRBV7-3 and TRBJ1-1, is GAGVSQTPSNKVTEKGKYVELRCDPISGHTALYWYRQSLGQGPEFLIYFQGTGAADDSGLPNDRFFAVRPEGSVSTLKIQRTERGDSAVYLCASSIAGGSVTEAFFGQGTRLTVV.

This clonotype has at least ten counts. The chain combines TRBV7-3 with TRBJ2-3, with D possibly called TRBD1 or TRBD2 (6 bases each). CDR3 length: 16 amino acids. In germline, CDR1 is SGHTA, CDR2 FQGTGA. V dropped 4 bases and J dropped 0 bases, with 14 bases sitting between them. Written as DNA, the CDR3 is TGTGCCAGCAGCTCTTCCAGAGGGGGGAGCACAGATACGCAGTATTTT. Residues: CASSSSRGGSTDTQYF.

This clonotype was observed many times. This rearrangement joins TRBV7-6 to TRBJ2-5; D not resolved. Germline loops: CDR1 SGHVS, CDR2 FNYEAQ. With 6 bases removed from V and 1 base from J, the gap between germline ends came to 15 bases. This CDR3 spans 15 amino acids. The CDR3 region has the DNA TGTGCCAGCAGGCTTTCATTAGACTTCCAAGAGACCCAGTACTTC. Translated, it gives CASRLSLDFQETQYF.

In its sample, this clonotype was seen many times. CDR3 sequence: CSARSGGYNEQFF. CDR3 sequence (DNA): TGCAGTGCCAGGAGCGGGGGTTACAATGAGCAGTTCTTC. The rearrangement joins TRBV20-1 to TRBJ2-1; 8 bases map to TRBD2. The V and J ends lost 6 bases and 4 bases, in that order; junction bases with no gene match: 5. This CDR3 comprises 13 residues. Germline V lookup: CDR1 DFQATT, CDR2 SNEGSKA (reference sequence).